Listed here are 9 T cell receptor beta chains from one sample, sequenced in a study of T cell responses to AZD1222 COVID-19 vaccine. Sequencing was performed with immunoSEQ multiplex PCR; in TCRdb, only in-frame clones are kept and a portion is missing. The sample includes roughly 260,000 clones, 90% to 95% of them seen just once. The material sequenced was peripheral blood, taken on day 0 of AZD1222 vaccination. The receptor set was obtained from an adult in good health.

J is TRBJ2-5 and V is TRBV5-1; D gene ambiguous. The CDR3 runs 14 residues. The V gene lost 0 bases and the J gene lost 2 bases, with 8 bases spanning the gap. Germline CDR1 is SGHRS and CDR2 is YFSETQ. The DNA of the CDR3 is TGCGCCAGCAGCTTGGGGCCTCCTCAAGAGACCCAGTACTTC. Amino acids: CASSLGPPQETQYF.

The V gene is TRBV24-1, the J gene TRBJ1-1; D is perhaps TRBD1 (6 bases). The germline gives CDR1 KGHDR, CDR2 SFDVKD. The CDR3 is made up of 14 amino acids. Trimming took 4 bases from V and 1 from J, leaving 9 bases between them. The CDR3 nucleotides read TGTGCCACCAGTGACGCGACAGGGAACACTGAAGCTTTCTTT. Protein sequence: CATSDATGNTEAFF.

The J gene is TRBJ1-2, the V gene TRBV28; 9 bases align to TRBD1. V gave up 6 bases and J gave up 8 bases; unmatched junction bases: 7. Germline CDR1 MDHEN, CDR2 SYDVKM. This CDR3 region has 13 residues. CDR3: CASRIGTGKGYTF. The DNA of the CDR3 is TGTGCCAGCAGGATAGGGACAGGGAAGGGCTACACCTTC.

This chain's CDR3 is CASSRQGDFYGYTF. CDR3 nucleotide sequence: TGTGCCAGTTCTAGGCAGGGGGATTTCTATGGCTACACCTTC. The V and J genes are TRBV19 and TRBJ1-2, with 7 bases that match TRBD1. The CDR3 loop spans 14 amino acids. V dropped 8 bases and J dropped 4; count of bases not matched to a gene: 10. In germline, CDR1 is LNHDA, CDR2 SQIVND (reference sequence).

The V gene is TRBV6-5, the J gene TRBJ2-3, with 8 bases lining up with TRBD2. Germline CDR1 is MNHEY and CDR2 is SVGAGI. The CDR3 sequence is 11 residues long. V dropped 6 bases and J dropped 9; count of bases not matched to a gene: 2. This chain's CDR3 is CASRAGGTQYF. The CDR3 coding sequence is TGTGCCAGCAGGGCGGGGGGCACGCAGTATTTT.

The DNA of the CDR3 is TGTGCCAGCAGTCCGGGTCATAGTAGCAATCAGCCCCAGCATTTT. Translation: CASSPGHSSNQPQHF. The chain carries TRBV6-5 and TRBJ1-5; D is undetermined. V lost 5 bases and J 0 bases, leaving 11 bases between the germline ends. CDR3 size: 15 residues. Germline assignment: CDR1 MNHEY and CDR2 SVGAGI.

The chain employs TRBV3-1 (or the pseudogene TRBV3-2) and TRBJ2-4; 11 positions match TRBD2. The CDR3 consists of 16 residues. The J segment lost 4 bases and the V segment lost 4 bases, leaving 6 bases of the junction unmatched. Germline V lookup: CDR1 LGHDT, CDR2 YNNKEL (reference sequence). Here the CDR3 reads CASSRILAGDKNIQYF. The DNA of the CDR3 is TGTGCCAGCAGCCGTATACTAGCGGGGGATAAAAACATTCAGTACTTC.

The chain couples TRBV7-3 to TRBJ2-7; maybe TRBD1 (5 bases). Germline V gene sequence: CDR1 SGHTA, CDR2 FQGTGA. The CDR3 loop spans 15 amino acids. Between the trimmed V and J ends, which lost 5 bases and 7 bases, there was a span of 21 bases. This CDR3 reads CASSPRQTPLGEQYF. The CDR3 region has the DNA TGTGCCAGCAGCCCGCGACAGACTCCCCTTGGGGAGCAGTACTTC.

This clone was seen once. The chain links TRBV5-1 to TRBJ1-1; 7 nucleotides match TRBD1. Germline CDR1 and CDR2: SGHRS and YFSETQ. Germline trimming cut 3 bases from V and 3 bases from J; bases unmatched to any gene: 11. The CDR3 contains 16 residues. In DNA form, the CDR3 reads TGCGCCAGCAGCTCGGGGACAGTCGGATTGGACACTGAAGCTTTCTTT. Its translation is CASSSGTVGLDTEAFF.